Given below is one TCR beta chain in context. Repertoires were generated with immunoSEQ multiplex PCR, while TCRdb's copy carries only in-frame clones and drops some. The sample contains some 350,000 clones, roughly nine tenths of which appear only once. These data belong to a study of blood T cell repertoires in COVID-19. The V gene lost 4 bases and the J gene lost 1 base, with 11 bases spanning the gap. Germline CDR1 SGHNT, CDR2 YYREEE (reference sequence). The CDR3 sequence is 14 residues long. The sample consisted of peripheral blood. V and J are TRBV5-4 and TRBJ1-2; TRBD1 is a possible D gene (5 bases). This TCR derives from a woman between 25 and 40 years old with COVID-19, enrolled during active disease. CDR3 DNA sequence: TGTGCCAGCAGCCCGCCCCAGGGTAACTATGGCTACACCTTC. It specifies CASSPPQGNYGYTF.